The 3 T cell receptor beta chains listed next were all sequenced from one sample in a study of OX40 agonist ivuxolimab in advanced cancers. TCRdb's copy holds only in-frame clones and misses some; the assay was immunoSEQ multiplex PCR. The table has under 50,000 clones, around nine tenths seen once. The specimen comprised CD4+ or CD8+ T cells sorted from blood, sampled in a trial of the OX40 agonist ivuxolimab. These receptors originate from an adult with an advanced solid tumor such as melanoma, head and neck, liver or kidney cancer.

The V call is TRBV10-2, the J call TRBJ1-2, with 7 nucleotides matching TRBD1. V trimming: 3 bases; J trimming: 4 bases; junction bases outside the gene matches: 5. CDR3 length: 14 amino acids. The germline V gene encodes CDR1 WSHSY and CDR2 SAAADI. The CDR3: CASSETGAGYGYTF. The CDR3 DNA follows: TGCGCCAGCAGTGAAACAGGGGCTGGCTATGGCTACACCTTC.

This chain uses TRBV28 with TRBJ1-6; weak D call: TRBD1 (5 bases). The CDR3 spans 16 residues. The germline V gene has CDR1 MDHEN and CDR2 SYDVKM. The germline V and J ends were trimmed by 4 bases and 2 bases, with 12 bases remaining between them. CDR3 sequence reads: CASSYSGQTYNSPLHF. The CDR3 DNA sequence: TGTGCCAGCAGTTACTCGGGGCAGACCTATAATTCACCCCTCCACTTT.

The V and J genes are TRBV2 and TRBJ1-1; D is unresolved. CDR3 size: 12 residues. Germline CDR1 and CDR2: SNHLY and FYNNEI. V gave up 9 bases and J gave up 7 bases, with 15 bases separating them. CDR3 sequence reads: CASRGALIEAFF. The CDR3 region has the DNA TGTGCCAGTCGGGGAGCACTGATTGAAGCTTTCTTT.